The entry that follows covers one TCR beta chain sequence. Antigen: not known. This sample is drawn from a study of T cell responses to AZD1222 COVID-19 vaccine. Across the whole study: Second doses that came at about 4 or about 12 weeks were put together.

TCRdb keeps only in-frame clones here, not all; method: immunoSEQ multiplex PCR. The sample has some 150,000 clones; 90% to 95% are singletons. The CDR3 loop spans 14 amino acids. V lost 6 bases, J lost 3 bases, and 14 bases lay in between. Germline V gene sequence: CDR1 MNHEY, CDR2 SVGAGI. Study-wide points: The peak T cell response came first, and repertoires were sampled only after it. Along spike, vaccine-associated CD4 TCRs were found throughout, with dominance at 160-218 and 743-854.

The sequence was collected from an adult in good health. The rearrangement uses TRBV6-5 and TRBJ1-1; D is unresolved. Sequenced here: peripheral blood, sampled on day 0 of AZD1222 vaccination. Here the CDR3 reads CASRALTEYTEAFF. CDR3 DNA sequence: TGTGCCAGCAGGGCCCTTACTGAATACACTGAAGCTTTCTTT.